Listed here are 18 T cell receptor beta chains from one sample, sequenced in a study of cytomegalovirus exposure and HLA in healthy donors. Sequenced by immunoSEQ multiplex PCR; TCRdb stores in-frame clones only, minus some. The profile shows roughly 120,000 clones, around nine tenths of them singletons. Source material: PBMCs. All receptors come from a woman under 30 in good health and CMV-seronegative.

This clone was seen more than once but under ten times. CDR3 DNA sequence: TGTGCCAGCAGCTCAGGGGGCTCTGAAGCTTTCTTT. This codes for CASSSGGSEAFF. This sequence joins TRBV7-9 and TRBJ1-1, with TRBD1 matching 8 bases. Germline V lookup: CDR1 SEHNR, CDR2 FQNEAQ (reference sequence). The CDR3 is 12 residues long. V was pared by 4 bases and J by 6 bases, with 1 base of the junction left unmatched. The variable domain in full, with the rest retrieved from reference TRBV7-9 and TRBJ1-1, is DTGVSQNPRHKITKRGQNVTFRCDPISEHNRLYWYRQTLGQGPEFLTYFQNEAQLEKSRLLSDRFSAERPKGSFSTLEIQRTEQGDSAMYLCASSSGGSEAFFGQGTRLTVV.

V usage is TRBV28 and J usage is TRBJ2-1; D is perhaps TRBD2 (6 bases). From germline, CDR1 is MDHEN and CDR2 SYDVKM. Deletions cut 2 bases from V and 9 bases from J, with 8 bases between. This CDR3 has 12 residues. In DNA, the CDR3 is TGTGCCAGCAGTTTAGGGAGGTTTGAGCAGTTCTTC. It encodes CASSLGRFEQFF.

V and J are TRBV6-1 and TRBJ1-3; no reliable D call. The germline V gene encodes CDR1 MNHNS and CDR2 SASEGT. Between the trimmed V and J ends, which lost 1 base and 4 bases, there was a span of 14 bases. The CDR3 consists of 16 residues. In DNA form, the CDR3 reads TGTGCCAGCAGTGAAGTCAGCCGTCTAGACGGAAACACCATATATTTT. It yields the protein CASSEVSRLDGNTIYF.

The V gene is TRBV5-1, the J gene TRBJ2-1, with 7 bases that match TRBD1. V shed 0 bases, J shed 0 bases, and the junction held 9 bases outside the gene matches. Germline loops: CDR1 SGHRS, CDR2 YFSETQ. The CDR3 totals 18 residues. CDR3 DNA sequence: TGCGCCAGCAGCTTGGAGGGGGCCGTAGCGCTCTCCTACAATGAGCAGTTCTTC. Residues: CASSLEGAVALSYNEQFF.

The chain is built from TRBV4-1 and TRBJ2-7; 9 nucleotides align to TRBD2. J was trimmed by 1 base and V by 1 base; bases with no gene match: 11. The CDR3 loop spans 18 amino acids. Per germline, CDR1 MGHRA and CDR2 YSYEKL. In DNA, the CDR3 is TGCGCCAGCAGCCAAGGACCTGTCCGGACTAGCGTATCCTACGAGCAGTACTTC. Amino acids: CASSQGPVRTSVSYEQYF.

J is TRBJ2-7 and V is TRBV11-2; D possibly corresponds to TRBD2 (6 bases). V lost 7 bases and J 4 bases, leaving 14 bases between the germline ends. The CDR3 runs 13 residues. CDR1 is SGHAT, CDR2 FQNNGV, per germline. Here the CDR3 reads CASIEGGGYEQYF. The DNA for the CDR3 is TGTGCCAGCATCGAGGGTGGGGGGTACGAGCAGTACTTC.

V gene TRBV21-1 combines with J gene TRBJ2-3; no DNA check was done on the table's D call, TRBD2. TRBV21-1 represents a pseudogene. The CDR3 is 19 amino acids. CDR3 bases: TGTGCCAGCACCTCTACAGGGGCGGAAAGCGGGAGGACCACAGATACGCAGTATTTT. Translation gives CASTSTGAESGRTTDTQYF.

The count of this clone is one. V is TRBV7-9 and J is TRBJ2-3; 9 bases agree with TRBD2. The CDR3 length is 14 residues. Per germline, CDR1 SEHNR and CDR2 FQNEAQ (reference sequence). Trimming took 3 bases from V and 5 from J; bases not matched to a gene: 3. The CDR3 nucleotides read TGTGCCAGCAGCTTCGGAGCGGGAGGAGATACGCAGTATTTT. Translation gives CASSFGAGGDTQYF.

V gene TRBV4-2 combines with J gene TRBJ1-4; D may be TRBD1 (5 bases). With 5 bases removed from V and 9 bases from J, the gap between germline ends came to 22 bases. This CDR3 region has 16 residues. Germline V lookup: CDR1 LGHNA, CDR2 YNFKEQ. The CDR3 coding sequence is TGTGCCAGCAGCACCCCTTTGACGGGGGTATTGAAAAAACTGTTTTTT. Translating gives CASSTPLTGVLKKLFF.

This chain uses TRBV10-3 with TRBJ2-3, with TRBD1 matching over 7 bases. Trimming took 8 bases from V and 6 from J; bases not matched to a gene: 11. The CDR3 loop spans 14 amino acids. The germline V gene encodes CDR1 ENHRY and CDR2 SYGVKD. In nucleotides, the CDR3 is TGTGCCATCGGTAAGGGACAGAACGGGGATACGCAGTATTTT. Its protein product is CAIGKGQNGDTQYF.

The chain joins TRBV4-3 to TRBJ2-1; 16 nucleotides agree with TRBD2. The germline gives CDR1 LGHNA, CDR2 YSLEER. The CDR3 has 21 amino acids. The V gene end was trimmed by 2 bases and the J gene end by 1 base; junction bases not matched to a gene: 11. DNA for the CDR3: TGCGCCAGCAGCCAACTTGGCGCACCGGGACTAGCGGGAGGGTCCTACAATGAGCAGTTCTTC. It specifies CASSQLGAPGLAGGSYNEQFF.

The chain is built from TRBV11-1 and TRBJ2-7, with TRBD1 as a possible D gene (6 bases). Germline-derived CDR1 and CDR2 are SGHAT and FQDESV (reference sequence). V gave up 5 bases and J gave up 7 bases, with 18 bases separating them. The length of the CDR3 is 14 residues. CDR3 sequence: CASSQLDSDLEQYF. In DNA form, the CDR3 reads TGTGCCAGCAGCCAGCTGGACAGCGACCTGGAGCAGTACTTC.

The chain carries TRBV27 and TRBJ1-2; D may be TRBD1 (6 bases). Trimming stripped 5 bases from V and 3 bases from J, with 13 bases between. CDR1 is MNHEY and CDR2 is SMNVEV in the germline V gene (reference sequence). The CDR3 spans 14 residues. The CDR3 region is CASSTSEGDYGYTF. The CDR3 nucleotides are TGTGCCAGCAGTACCTCCGAGGGGGACTATGGCTACACCTTC.

The chain carries TRBV28 and TRBJ2-1, with TRBD2 matching 10 bases. Germline V gene sequence: CDR1 MDHEN, CDR2 SYDVKM. The CDR3 spans 16 residues. Trimming cost V 4 bases and J 4 bases; bases outside gene matches: 7. CDR3 in amino acids: CASSSFSGGNYNEQFF. The DNA for the CDR3 is TGTGCCAGCAGTTCCTTTAGCGGGGGGAATTACAATGAGCAGTTCTTC.

The chain couples TRBV4-1 to TRBJ1-1; 12 positions agree with TRBD1. Germline CDR1 is MGHRA and CDR2 is YSYEKL. V dropped 4 bases and J dropped 5; count of bases not matched to a gene: 11. The CDR3 runs to 17 residues. The CDR3 here is CASSLPGTGGSKTEAFF. The CDR3 DNA reads as TGCGCCAGCAGCCTGCCCGGGACAGGGGGCAGTAAGACTGAAGCTTTCTTT.

This clone was observed a single time. In DNA, the CDR3 is TGTGCCAGCACCGCCCGGGCAGGGGGCAATCAGCCCCAGCATTTT. This encodes CASTARAGGNQPQHF. The chain links TRBV2 to TRBJ1-5; TRBD1 might be the D (6 bases). V was pared by 7 bases and J by 2 bases, with 15 bases between. This CDR3 comprises 15 residues. The germline CDR1 and CDR2 sequences are SNHLY and FYNNEI. The variable domain in full, with the rest retrieved from reference TRBV2 and TRBJ1-5, is EPEVTQTPSHQVTQMGQEVILRCVPISNHLYFYWYRQILGQKVEFLVSFYNNEISEKSEIFDDQFSVERPDGSNFTLKIRSTKLEDSAMYFCASTARAGGNQPQHFGDGTRLSIL.

The chain is built from TRBV27 and TRBJ2-7; 13 bases fit TRBD2. The CDR3 length is 16 residues. Germline CDR1 reads MNHEY; CDR2 reads SMNVEV (reference sequence). V was pared by 6 bases and J by 6 bases, with 11 bases of the junction left unmatched. CDR3 region: CASSSRLAGGFFEQYF. The CDR3 DNA sequence: TGTGCCAGCAGCTCTCGACTAGCGGGAGGTTTCTTCGAGCAGTACTTC.

This clone was found once. The rearrangement links TRBV28 to TRBJ2-1, with a possible D match to TRBD2 (5 bases). The CDR3 runs to 15 residues. Germline V gene sequence: CDR1 MDHEN, CDR2 SYDVKM. V lost 6 bases and J 4 bases, leaving 16 bases between the germline ends. As DNA, the CDR3 is TGTGCCAGCAGAGAGACCCGGGAAGAATACAATGAGCAGTTCTTC. Its protein product is CASRETREEYNEQFF.